This T cell receptor beta chain originates from a study of cytomegalovirus exposure and HLA in healthy donors. With 60 Vbeta and 13 Jbeta primers, the PCR was carried out. The data were produced by immunoSEQ multiplex PCR, yet TCRdb's version contains in-frame clones alone and is incomplete. Of about 92,000 clones in the sample, roughly 80% were seen once. Overall study results and limits: Sequencing likely generated an artifact that appeared as a cluster of highly shared sequence variants.

On this clone itself: The antigen is not known.

The CDR3 runs to 15 residues. Germline CDR1 reads SGHNT; CDR2 reads YYREEE (reference sequence). J gave up 4 bases and V 6 bases, and 12 bases lay outside the gene matches. The clonotype originates from a man over 45 in good health and CMV-seropositive. The specimen sequenced was PBMCs. This chain connects TRBV5-4 to TRBJ2-7; TRBD2 matches at 8 bases. The CDR3 here is CASMPAGTSKYEQYF. The CDR3 DNA reads as TGTGCCAGCATGCCCGCAGGGACTAGTAAGTACGAGCAGTACTTC.